This paragraph covers one TCR beta chain sequence. The antigen is not known. These data come from a study of OX40 agonist ivuxolimab in advanced cancers. Looking at the study overall: Prior therapy, whether anti-PD-1, anti-PD-L1 or anti-CTLA-4, was allowed, and about 40% had some. Of the patients, three showed partial responses, one with hepatocellular carcinoma and two with cutaneous melanoma.

Samples were taken at baseline and on day 1 of cycles 4 and 7. Using immunoSEQ multiplex PCR, the repertoire was profiled, and TCRdb retains in-frame clones only, with some absent. The table shows 50,000 or so clones, with 85% to 90% occurring only once. Germline CDR1 SGHRS, CDR2 YFSETQ. The CDR3 runs to 14 residues. V shed 1 base and J shed 6 bases, with 13 bases lying between them. Study findings and constraints: On average, CD8+ T cells showed a greater number of expanded clones than CD4+.

The chain links TRBV5-1 to TRBJ1-1; TRBD1 is a possible D gene (6 bases). This specimen consisted of CD4+ or CD8+ T cells sorted from blood, obtained in a trial of the OX40 agonist ivuxolimab. The TCR comes from an adult with an advanced solid tumor such as melanoma, head and neck, liver or kidney cancer. DNA of the CDR3: TGCGCCAGCAGCTTGCTTACAGGGTCTTCTGAAGCTTTCTTT. It encodes CASSLLTGSSEAFF.